This T cell receptor (beta chain) was observed in a study of cytomegalovirus exposure and HLA in healthy donors. Study context: A subsequent analysis stated that the approximately 110 validation repertoires were run on the same platform as the roughly 670 first-cohort repertoires.

On this clone itself: The antigen is undetermined.

Overall study results and limits: Cytomegalovirus association was listed for 164 TCR beta chains.

Germline CDR1 is SEHNR and CDR2 is FQNEAQ (reference sequence). This CDR3 is 14 amino acids long. Trimming took 0 bases from V and 5 from J; bases not matched to a gene: 4. TCRdb's copy holds only in-frame clones and misses some; the assay was immunoSEQ multiplex PCR. The top ten clones hold approximately 3.1% of a sample with around 250,000 clones, 90% of them seen once. This clonotype originated in a woman under 40 in good health and CMV-seronegative. The chain joins TRBV7-9 to TRBJ2-7; 7 nucleotides align to TRBD1. The sequencing sample was made of PBMCs. The CDR3 region is CASSLAGQPHEQYF. As DNA, the CDR3 is TGTGCCAGCAGCTTAGCGGGACAGCCACACGAGCAGTACTTC. The full variable domain, its missing parts supplied by reference TRBV7-9 and TRBJ2-7, is DTGVSQNPRHKITKRGQNVTFRCDPISEHNRLYWYRQTLGQGPEFLTYFQNEAQLEKSRLLSDRFSAERPKGSFSTLEIQRTEQGDSAMYLCASSLAGQPHEQYFGPGTRLTVT.